The subject of this entry is one T cell receptor beta chain. V was pared by 3 bases and J by 8 bases, with 11 bases between. The CDR3 has 14 residues. Germline V lookup: CDR1 LNHDA, CDR2 SQIVND (reference sequence). Time point here: cycle 4 day 1 (C4D1), after more than five weeks of nivolumab. Relapses following autologous stem cell transplantation were seen in all patients, with brentuximab vedotin exposure varying. The entry originates in a study of PD-1 blockade in classical Hodgkin lymphoma. The protocol was immunoSEQ multiplex PCR, while the TCRdb copy is restricted to in-frame clones and leaves out a portion. Counted here are some 20,000 clones, under 80% occurring once; the ten biggest clones make up roughly 22%.

This chain uses TRBV19 with TRBJ1-6; no reliable D call. The source was peripheral blood mononuclear cells (PBMCs), collected before the fourth cycle of nivolumab. The receptor was isolated from a human donor with classical Hodgkin lymphoma. CDR3 nucleotides: TGTGCCAGTAGTATCCTGAGTAGAGATTCACCCCTCCACTTT. Translating gives CASSILSRDSPLHF.